This T cell receptor (beta chain) was retrieved from a study of shared clonotypes between healthy human individuals. Study as a whole: Donors had three CD4 naive, three CD4 memory, two CD8 naive and one CD8 memory plate apiece.

A remark on this clone: Its antigen is as yet unknown.

Sequencing used immunoSEQ multiplex PCR; TCRdb keeps in-frame clones, though not all of them. The table has more than 2,000,000 clones, just over 90% seen once; the top ten hold around 0.15%. Study-wide results and caveats: Generally, naive subsets came out with larger estimated richness than memory subsets.

This CDR3 region has 14 residues. The germline V gene has CDR1 LNHDA and CDR2 SQIVND (reference sequence). The V gene end was trimmed by 7 bases and the J gene end by 8 bases; junction bases not matched to a gene: 7. The V call is TRBV19, the J call TRBJ1-6; the match to TRBD1 covers 8 bases. This receptor was taken from a man between 18 and 35 years old in good health. Material: naive CD4+ T cells sorted from blood. Noted subset: CD45RA+ positively selected. The CDR3 DNA is TGTGCCAGTACCTTACAGGGGGTGGATTCACCCCTCCACTTT. Encoded protein: CASTLQGVDSPLHF.